This T cell receptor beta chain emerged from a study of shared clonotypes between healthy human individuals. CDR3 length: 19 amino acids. Germline V gives CDR1 SGHDN, CDR2 FVKESK. The J segment lost 0 bases and the V segment lost 8 bases, leaving 20 bases of the junction unmatched. General study points: Rarefaction demonstrated incomplete sorted-subset sequencing despite large depth.

To note about this clone: Its antigen remains unknown.

The study drew its donors from healthy HIV-negative adults without recent acute infections or vaccinations. Evenly divided among several immunoSEQ plates was the genomic DNA of each subset. The method was immunoSEQ multiplex PCR; TCRdb's version includes in-frame clones alone and lacks a portion of them. Of fewer than 1.6 million clones in the sample, approximately 98.5% are singletons; the top ten hold over 0.3%. This TCR came from a man aged 25-40 years in good health. The chain carries TRBV14 and TRBJ1-2, with 8 bases identical to TRBD1. Material for sequencing was naive CD4+ T cells sorted from blood. The subset was: CD45RA+ positively selected. The CDR3 loop reads CASRPRKDRAARANYGYTF. In DNA form, the CDR3 reads TGTGCCAGCCGGCCGAGGAAGGACAGGGCCGCGAGAGCTAACTATGGCTACACCTTC.